This TCR beta chain appears in the sequencing data of a study of control samples from healthy donors and cancer patients. Per germline, CDR1 MNHEY and CDR2 SVGEGT. This CDR3 is 15 amino acids long. V lost 2 bases, J lost 5 bases, and 4 bases stayed unmatched. TCRdb's table, derived via immunoSEQ multiplex PCR, lists solely in-frame clones and lacks some. The sample yields 150,000 to 170,000 clones, about 94% seen once. J is TRBJ2-2 and V is TRBV6-2 or TRBV6-3; 8 bases map to TRBD1. What was sequenced was blood. The sequence came from a man aged 35 to 55 in good health. CDR3 amino acids: CASSYTGGDTGELFF. In DNA, the CDR3 is TGTGCCAGCAGTTACACAGGGGGAGATACCGGGGAGCTGTTTTTT.